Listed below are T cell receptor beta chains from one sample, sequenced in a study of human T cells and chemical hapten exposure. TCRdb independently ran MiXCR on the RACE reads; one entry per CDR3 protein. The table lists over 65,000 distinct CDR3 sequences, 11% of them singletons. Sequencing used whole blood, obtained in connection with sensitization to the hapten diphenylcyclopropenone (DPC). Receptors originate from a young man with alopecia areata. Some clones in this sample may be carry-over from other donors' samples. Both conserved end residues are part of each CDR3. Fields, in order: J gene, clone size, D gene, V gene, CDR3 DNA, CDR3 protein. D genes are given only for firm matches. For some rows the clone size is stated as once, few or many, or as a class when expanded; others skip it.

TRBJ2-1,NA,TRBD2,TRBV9,TGTCCCAGCAGCGAAGCGGGGGCGATTATCAATGAGCAGTTCTTC,CPSSEAGAIINEQFF
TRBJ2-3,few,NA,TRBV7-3,TGTGCCAGCAGCTTAAGGGGAGAGATAGGAGATACGCAGTATTTT,CASSLRGEIGDTQYF
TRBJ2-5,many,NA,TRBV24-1,TGTGCCACCAGTGACTCCGGGACCCTGCAAGAGACCCAGTACTTC,CATSDSGTLQETQYF
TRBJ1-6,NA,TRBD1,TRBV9,TGTGCCAGCAGCGTTGACAGGGAAGTATCCTATAATTCACCCCTCCACTTT,CASSVDREVSYNSPLHF
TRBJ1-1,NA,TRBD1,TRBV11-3,TGTGCCAGCGGCCCGACAGGGCCGAACACTGAAGCTTTCTTT,CASGPTGPNTEAFF
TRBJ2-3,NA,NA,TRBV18,TGTGCCAGCTCGTCAGGGGGCACAGATACGCAGTATTTT,CASSSGGTDTQYF
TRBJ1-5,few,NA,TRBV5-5,TGTGCCAGCAGCTTGGCCATCCGGAATCAGCCCCAGCATTTT,CASSLAIRNQPQHF
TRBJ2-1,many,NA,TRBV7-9,TGTGCCAGCAGAATGGGACAAAATGAGCAGTTCTTC,CASRMGQNEQFF
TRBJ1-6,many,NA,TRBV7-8,TGTGCCAGCAGGCTGAGGGATTCACCCCTCCACTTT,CASRLRDSPLHF
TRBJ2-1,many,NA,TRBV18,TGTGCCAGCTCACCACATAATGAGCAGTTCTTC,CASSPHNEQFF
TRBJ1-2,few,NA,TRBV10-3,TGTGCCATCCACACTGGGAAACCTGGCTACACCTTC,CAIHTGKPGYTF
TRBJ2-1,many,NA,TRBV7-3,TGTGCCAGCAGCTTAAAGGTCTTAGCGTACAATGAGCAGTTCTTC,CASSLKVLAYNEQFF
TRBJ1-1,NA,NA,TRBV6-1,TGTGCCAGCCCGCCGGACAGGAACACTGAAGCTTTCTTT,CASPPDRNTEAFF
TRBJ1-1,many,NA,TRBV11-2,TGTGCCAGCAGCTCCAGGGACAAAGGCACTGAAGCTTTCTTT,CASSSRDKGTEAFF
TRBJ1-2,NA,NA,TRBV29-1,TGCAGCGCCACGGTAGACTATGGCTACACCTTC,CSATVDYGYTF
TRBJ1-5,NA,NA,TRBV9,TGTGCCAGCAGCGTAGGGGAATATCAGCCCCAGCATTTT,CASSVGEYQPQHF
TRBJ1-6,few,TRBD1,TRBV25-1,TGTGCCAGCAGTGACGCCGGGACAGGGGTTTCACCCCTCCACTTT,CASSDAGTGVSPLHF
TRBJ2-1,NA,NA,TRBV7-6,TGTGCCAGCAGCACCGGGGGCGACAATGAGCAGTTCTTC,CASSTGGDNEQFF
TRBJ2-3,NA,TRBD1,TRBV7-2,TGTGCCAGCAGCTTAGAAGGGACAGGGGGCGCGAATACGCAGTATTTT,CASSLEGTGGANTQYF
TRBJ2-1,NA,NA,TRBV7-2,TGTGCCAGCAGCTTAGCTAGGCGCAATGAGCAGTTCTTC,CASSLARRNEQFF
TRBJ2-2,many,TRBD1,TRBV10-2,TGCGCCAGCAGTGAAATCACAGGGGGGAACACCGGGGAGCTGTTTTTT,CASSEITGGNTGELFF
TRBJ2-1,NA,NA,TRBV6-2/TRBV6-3,TGTGCCAGCAGTTACCCTCGAGGGAAGGGGACAATGGGCTCCTACAATGAGCAGTTCTTC,CASSYPRGKGTMGSYNEQFF
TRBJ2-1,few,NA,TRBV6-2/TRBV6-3,TGTGCCAGCAGTGCCCACAGGGCTAACTACAATGAGCAGTTCTTC,CASSAHRANYNEQFF
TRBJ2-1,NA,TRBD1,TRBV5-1,TGCGCCAGCAGCCGTGCCGTGCGACAGGGCTCCAATGAGCAGTTCTTC,CASSRAVRQGSNEQFF
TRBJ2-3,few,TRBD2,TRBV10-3,TGTGCCACGGACGGGGGGGGATCGAAAACAGATACGCAGTATTTT,CATDGGGSKTDTQYF
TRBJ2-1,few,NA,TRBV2,TGTGCCAGCAGGGGGGACTCGGCCAATGAGCAGTTCTTC,CASRGDSANEQFF
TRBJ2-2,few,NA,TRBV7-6,TGTGCCAGCAGTTCGGACTGGACCGGGGAGCTGTTTTTT,CASSSDWTGELFF
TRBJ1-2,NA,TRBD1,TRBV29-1,TGCAGCGTTGAAGTGCAGGGACAGGGAAGTGGCTACACCTTC,CSVEVQGQGSGYTF
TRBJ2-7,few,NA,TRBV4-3,TGCGCCAGCAGCCAACACGGGACGGAGCAGTACTTC,CASSQHGTEQYF
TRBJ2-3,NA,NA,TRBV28,TGTGCCAGCAGTTTACGTCGCGGGGAGACAGATACGCAGTATTTT,CASSLRRGETDTQYF
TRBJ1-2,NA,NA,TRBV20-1,TGCAGTGCCGGGGACGAGCGCTACACCTTC,CSAGDERYTF
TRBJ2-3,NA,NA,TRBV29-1,TGCAGCGTTGAAGGTGGACAGAGCTCAGATACGCAGTATTTT,CSVEGGQSSDTQYF
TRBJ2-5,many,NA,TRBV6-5,TGTGCCAGCAGTTACATAGAAACCCAAGAGACCCAGTACTTC,CASSYIETQETQYF
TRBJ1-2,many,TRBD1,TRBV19,TGTGCCAGTAGTCCGCAGACAGGGGGCGTCTATGGCTACACCTTC,CASSPQTGGVYGYTF
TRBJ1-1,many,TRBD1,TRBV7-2,TGTGCCAGCAGCTCACGCTCCGGGACAGAGGTGAACACTGAAGCTTTCTTT,CASSSRSGTEVNTEAFF
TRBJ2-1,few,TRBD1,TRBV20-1,TGCAGTGCTAGAGCGGGATTCCCCGGGACAGATGAGCAGTTCTTC,CSARAGFPGTDEQFF
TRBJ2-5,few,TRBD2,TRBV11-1,TGTGCCAGCAGCCCACCCCTAGCGGGGGGGTCCCAAGAGACCCAGTACTTC,CASSPPLAGGSQETQYF
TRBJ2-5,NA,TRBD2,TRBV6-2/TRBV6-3,TGTGCCAGCAGTTACTCAGCACGGACTAGCCCCCAAGAGACCCAGTACTTC,CASSYSARTSPQETQYF
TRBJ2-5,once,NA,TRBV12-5,TGTGCTAGTAGGACCGAAGAGACCCAGTACTTC,CASRTEETQYF
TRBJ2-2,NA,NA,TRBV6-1,TGTGCCAGCAGTGAAGGAGGGGACAACACCGGGGAGCTGTTTTTT,CASSEGGDNTGELFF
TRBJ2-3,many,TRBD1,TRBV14,TGTGCCAGCAGCCGACTGACAGGGCATCGAGATACGCAGTATTTT,CASSRLTGHRDTQYF
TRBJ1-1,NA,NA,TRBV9,TGTGCCAGCAGCCCTAGGGGCGGGCTGAACACTGAAGCTTTCTTT,CASSPRGGLNTEAFF
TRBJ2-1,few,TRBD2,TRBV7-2,TGTGCCAGCAGCGCGGGACTAGCGGGGGTTAATGAGCAGTTCTTC,CASSAGLAGVNEQFF
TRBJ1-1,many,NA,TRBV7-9,TGTGCCAGCAGCTTGAGGGCGGGGGACACTGAAGCTTTCTTT,CASSLRAGDTEAFF
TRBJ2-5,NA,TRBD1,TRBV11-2,TGTGCCAGCAGCCCCAGAATCGGGACAGGAATCCAAGAGACCCAGTACTTC,CASSPRIGTGIQETQYF
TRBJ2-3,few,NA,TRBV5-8,TGTGCCAGCTGGGGCCCGGGAGCCTTCACAGATACGCAGTATTTT,CASWGPGAFTDTQYF
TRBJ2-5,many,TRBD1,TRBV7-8,TGTGCCAGCAGCTTCGGGACAGCTCTAGGAGAGACCCAGTACTTC,CASSFGTALGETQYF
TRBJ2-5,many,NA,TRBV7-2,TGTGCCAGCAGCTACAGCCTCACCCAAGAGACCCAGTACTTC,CASSYSLTQETQYF